This TCR beta chain was obtained from a study of OX40 agonist ivuxolimab in advanced cancers. Across the whole study: Of mixed ages from about 20 to 80 and averaging about 56 years, the group was approximately 80% male. Participants could have had prior anti-PD-1, anti-PD-L1 or anti-CTLA-4 therapy, and less than 45% had some. Notes on the study in general: More expanded clones were seen, on average, in CD8+ T cells than in CD4+. Doses of 0.1 to 3.0 mg/kg were accompanied by clonal expansion of CD4+ and CD8+ blood T cells by week 6.

A note on this clone: The target antigen is unknown.

Assay used: immunoSEQ multiplex PCR; TCRdb lists only in-frame clones, some missing. Of about 93,000 clones detected, under 95% appear once; the ten largest clones hold roughly 0.5%. The ends were cut back, 6 bases at V and 0 bases at J, with 12 bases in the middle. CDR3 length: 16 residues. Germline V CDR1 and CDR2: MNHNY, SVGAGI (reference sequence). This clonotype was obtained from an adult with an advanced solid tumor such as melanoma, head and neck, liver or kidney cancer. The sample in question was CD4+ or CD8+ T cells sorted from blood, obtained in a trial of the OX40 agonist ivuxolimab. The chain employs TRBV6-6 and TRBJ1-6; D might be TRBD1 (5 bases). CDR3: CASSLGGSSYNSPLHF. CDR3 sequence (DNA): TGTGCCAGCAGCCTGGGGGGGAGCTCCTATAATTCACCCCTCCACTTT.